One sample yielded the 30 T cell receptor beta chains listed below, sequenced in a study of cytomegalovirus exposure and HLA in healthy donors. Libraries were prepared by immunoSEQ multiplex PCR; TCRdb keeps only in-frame clonotypes and omits some of them. This sample has some 160,000 clones, with around 89% found just once. Sequencing was done on a sample of PBMCs. The receptor set was obtained from a man younger than 30 in good health and CMV-seronegative.

V gene TRBV4-1 combines with J gene TRBJ1-5; no clear D. V shed 3 bases and J shed 4 bases, with 10 bases lying between them. The germline V gene encodes CDR1 MGHRA and CDR2 YSYEKL. This CDR3 contains 14 residues. The CDR3 region is CASSQPRDNQPQHF. For the CDR3, the DNA is TGCGCCAGCAGCCAGCCCCGGGATAATCAGCCCCAGCATTTT.

The V call is TRBV9, the J call TRBJ1-2; unclear D gene. CDR3 length equals 15 residues. Germline assignment: CDR1 SGDLS and CDR2 YYNGEE. With 2 bases removed from V and 2 bases from J, the gap between germline ends came to 13 bases. This chain's CDR3 is CASSVELGLNYGYTF. In nucleotides, the CDR3 is TGTGCCAGCAGCGTTGAATTGGGCCTAAACTATGGCTACACCTTC.

In its sample, this clone was seen a few times. This sample also contains other DNA sequences that code for the same CDR3. The rearrangement uses TRBV28 and TRBJ1-2; 8 bases match TRBD1. The V and J ends lost 8 bases and 6 bases, in that order; junction bases with no gene match: 5. The CDR3 has 12 amino acids. CDR1 MDHEN and CDR2 SYDVKM come from the germline V gene. The CDR3: CASSRDRHGYTF. CDR3 DNA sequence: TGTGCCAGCTCCCGGGACAGGCATGGCTACACCTTC.

V usage is TRBV2 and J usage is TRBJ2-5; D unclear. Trimming pared 7 bases from V and 5 bases from J, leaving 14 bases between. The germline gives CDR1 SNHLY, CDR2 FYNNEI. This CDR3 comprises 13 residues. CDR3 DNA: TGTGCCAGCATGAGGATCACTTCGGAGACCCAGTACTTC. This sequence encodes CASMRITSETQYF.

The chain joins TRBV30 to TRBJ1-6, with D hard to call. There are 13 residues in the CDR3. V lost 2 bases and J lost 4, with 6 bases in between. Germline lookup yields CDR1 GTSNPN and CDR2 SVGIG (reference sequence). CDR3 sequence reads: CAWSRGYNSPLHF. CDR3 in DNA: TGTGCCTGGAGTCGAGGGTATAATTCACCCCTCCACTTT.

This clone was seen only once. The V call is TRBV6-1, the J call TRBJ2-1; possibly TRBD2 for D (6 bases). The CDR3 is 14 amino acids. V was shortened by 5 bases and J by 3 bases, with 11 bases between the two germline ends. Germline CDR1 reads MNHNS; CDR2 reads SASEGT. CDR3 DNA sequence: TGTGCCAGCAGTCTTTCTAGCGTCTACAATGAGCAGTTCTTC. This gives the protein CASSLSSVYNEQFF.

The table lists this clone with a count of one. V usage is TRBV5-1 and J usage is TRBJ2-7; 7 nucleotides match TRBD1. Germline V gene lookup returns CDR1 SGHRS and CDR2 YFSETQ. The V gene end was trimmed by 4 bases and the J gene end by 3 bases; junction bases not matched to a gene: 10. The CDR3 covers 15 residues. The CDR3 region is CASSLITGAYYEQYF. The CDR3 nucleotides read TGCGCCAGCAGCCTCATAACAGGGGCTTACTACGAGCAGTACTTC.

This clone was seen just once. V and J are TRBV19 and TRBJ2-5, with TRBD2 as a possible D gene (5 bases). There are 15 residues in the CDR3. Germline CDR1 LNHDA, CDR2 SQIVND (reference sequence). V dropped 0 bases and J dropped 7 bases, with 15 bases sitting between them. The CDR3 reads CASSIDEGPAWTQYF. CDR3 in DNA: TGTGCCAGTAGTATAGATGAGGGCCCGGCGTGGACCCAGTACTTC.

The rearrangement links TRBV7-6 to TRBJ2-1; possible D gene TRBD2, 5 bases. Germline-derived CDR1 and CDR2 are SGHVS and FNYEAQ. V lost 1 base, J lost 8 bases, and 12 bases lay in between. This CDR3 is 14 amino acids long. CDR3 loop: CASSLERREDEQFF. The CDR3 bases are TGTGCCAGCAGCTTAGAGCGGCGAGAGGATGAGCAGTTCTTC. The complete variable domain, with remaining parts taken from reference TRBV7-6 and TRBJ2-1, reads GAGVSQSPRYKVTKRGQDVALRCDPISGHVSLYWYRQALGQGPEFLTYFNYEAQQDKSGLPNDRFSAERPEGSISTLTIQRTEQRDSAMYRCASSLERREDEQFFGPGTRLTVL.

The chain has TRBV6-5 and TRBJ2-2; no reliable D call. V gave up 6 bases and J gave up 2 bases, with 10 bases separating them. The CDR3 is made up of 14 amino acids. The germline gives CDR1 MNHEY, CDR2 SVGAGI. In nucleotides, the CDR3 is TGTGCCAGCAGGAACGGGTTAAACACCGGGGAGCTGTTTTTT. It encodes CASRNGLNTGELFF.

This chain links TRBV6-1 with TRBJ1-5; no clear D. CDR3 size: 14 residues. CDR1 MNHNS and CDR2 SASEGT come from the germline V gene. V was cut by 3 bases and J by 3 bases, with 9 bases left in between. CDR3 residues: CASSEYSLNQPQHF. Here the CDR3 DNA reads TGTGCCAGCAGTGAGTACAGTCTCAATCAGCCCCAGCATTTT.

The chain combines TRBV27 with TRBJ2-5, with D perhaps matching TRBD2 (6 bases). Germline lookup yields CDR1 MNHEY and CDR2 SMNVEV (reference sequence). This CDR3 contains 12 residues. V lost 2 bases and J lost 12, with 13 bases in between. CDR3 nucleotides: TGTGCCAGCAGTTTAAGGCGGGGTAAAGAGTACTTC. This translates into CASSLRRGKEYF.

V and J are TRBV7-9 and TRBJ1-1; tentative D call: TRBD1 (6 bases). Trimming pared 5 bases from V and 1 base from J, leaving 14 bases between. The CDR3 is made up of 15 amino acids. The germline gives CDR1 SEHNR, CDR2 FQNEAQ (reference sequence). CDR3 coding DNA: TGTGCCAGCAGCCGAGCAGGGGCCTGGAACACTGAAGCTTTCTTT. Protein: CASSRAGAWNTEAFF.

The V call is TRBV19, the J call TRBJ2-7, with a weak D call TRBD1 (5 bases). The CDR3 spans 14 residues. The ends were cut back, 5 bases at V and 2 bases at J, with 13 bases in the middle. Germline CDR1 is LNHDA and CDR2 is SQIVND (reference sequence). The CDR3 nucleotides are TGTGCCAGTAGTCCCCAGTGGGGCGCCTACGAGCAGTACTTC. Translation gives CASSPQWGAYEQYF.

The chain employs TRBV6-1 and TRBJ1-4, with 9 bases aligning to TRBD1. In germline, CDR1 is MNHNS, CDR2 SASEGT. The CDR3 is 15 residues long. The V gene end was trimmed by 7 bases and the J gene end by 15 bases; junction bases not matched to a gene: 18. This chain's CDR3 is CASTPARTGARLMFF. In DNA form, the CDR3 reads TGTGCCAGCACCCCAGCGCGGACAGGGGCCCGCCTGATGTTTTTT.

V usage is TRBV10-3 and J usage is TRBJ1-1; 8 nucleotides agree with TRBD1. The CDR3 has 14 amino acids. Germline CDR1 and CDR2: ENHRY and SYGVKD. V was pared by 7 bases and J by 1 base, with 5 bases of the junction left unmatched. CDR3 sequence: CAITATGENTEAFF. In DNA form, the CDR3 reads TGTGCCATCACCGCGACAGGGGAGAACACTGAAGCTTTCTTT.

The chain couples TRBV2 to TRBJ2-3, with D unresolved. The germline CDR1 and CDR2 sequences are SNHLY and FYNNEI. V gave up 5 bases and J gave up 5 bases, with 20 bases separating them. CDR3 size: 16 residues. The CDR3 bases are TGTGCCAGCAGTAAACCCGGGTCTCCAACAAGAGATACGCAGTATTTT. Translating it yields CASSKPGSPTRDTQYF.

V gene TRBV5-6 combines with J gene TRBJ2-2; the D gene is possibly TRBD2 (5 bases). The V and J ends lost 4 bases and 8 bases respectively, with 9 bases between them. CDR1 and CDR2 from the germline V gene are SGHDT and YYEEEE. The CDR3 runs 12 residues. The CDR3, as DNA: TGTGCCAGCAGCGGAGGAACGGGGGAGCTGTTTTTT. It is translated as CASSGGTGELFF.

This rearrangement joins TRBV7-2 to TRBJ1-1; D is unclear. V was cut by 3 bases and J by 2 bases, with 10 bases left in between. Germline values: CDR1 SGHTA, CDR2 FQGNSA. CDR3 size: 14 residues. Here the CDR3 reads CASSLANPNTEAFF. CDR3 sequence (DNA): TGTGCCAGCAGCTTGGCCAACCCAAACACTGAAGCTTTCTTT.

The V gene is TRBV28, the J gene TRBJ2-7; TRBD1 agrees at 10 bases. The J segment lost 4 bases and the V segment lost 7 bases, leaving 10 bases of the junction unmatched. CDR3 size: 15 residues. The germline V gene encodes CDR1 MDHEN and CDR2 SYDVKM. Here the CDR3 reads CASTTSQGQGYEQYF. The CDR3 nucleotides are TGTGCCAGCACCACCAGCCAGGGACAGGGGTACGAGCAGTACTTC.

This chain joins TRBV2 and TRBJ2-7; the D gene is possibly TRBD1 (5 bases). V was shortened by 1 base and J by 6 bases, with 13 bases between the two germline ends. This CDR3 comprises 14 residues. From germline, CDR1 is SNHLY and CDR2 FYNNEI. The CDR3 nucleotides read TGTGCCAGCAGTGAAGGGTGGGGCCGTGGCGAGCAGTACTTC. The encoded protein is CASSEGWGRGEQYF.

This clone was found once. The chain links TRBV21-1 to TRBJ2-7; the D call in the table, TRBD2, was not verified against the DNA. TRBV21-1 is a documented pseudogene. There are 17 residues in the CDR3. The CDR3 nucleotides are TGTGCCAGCAGCAAAGCGGGGTCGGGATTGAGAAACTACGAGCAGTACTTC. Amino acid sequence: CASSKAGSGLRNYEQYF.

V is TRBV27 and J is TRBJ2-3, with D possibly being TRBD1 (6 bases). Deletions cut 2 bases from V and 2 bases from J, with 14 bases between. The CDR3 contains 16 residues. Per germline, CDR1 MNHEY and CDR2 SMNVEV (reference sequence). CDR3 DNA sequence: TGTGCCAGCAGTTTACGAGACAGGAGATACACAGATACGCAGTATTTT. This sequence encodes CASSLRDRRYTDTQYF.

The V call is TRBV10-3, the J call TRBJ2-3; tentative D call: TRBD2 (5 bases). CDR3 length equals 14 residues. V dropped 9 bases and J dropped 0 bases, with 13 bases sitting between them. Germline lookup yields CDR1 ENHRY and CDR2 SYGVKD. The CDR3 spells CAISGGLSTDTQYF. In nucleotides, the CDR3 is TGTGCCATAAGCGGAGGCCTGAGCACAGATACGCAGTATTTT.

The chain couples TRBV10-1 to TRBJ1-6; D perhaps matches TRBD1 (6 bases). Trimming left V 8 bases short and J 9 bases short, with 11 bases between. Germline loops: CDR1 WNHNN, CDR2 SYGVQD (reference sequence). The CDR3 runs 12 residues. The CDR3 sequence: CASGTNGSPLHF. The CDR3 coding sequence is TGCGCCAGCGGGACAAACGGTTCACCCCTCCACTTT.

The V call is TRBV7-2, the J call TRBJ2-1, with D maybe TRBD1 (5 bases). The CDR3 length is 13 residues. Trimming removed 6 bases at V and 0 bases at J, with 6 bases between. Germline V gene data show CDR1 as SGHTA and CDR2 as FQGNSA. CDR3: CASRRGSYNEQFF. In DNA, the CDR3 is TGTGCCAGCAGAAGGGGCTCCTACAATGAGCAGTTCTTC.

This chain uses TRBV19 with TRBJ1-5; 7 bases match TRBD1. CDR1 is LNHDA and CDR2 is SQIVND in the germline V gene (reference sequence). Losses at the gene ends were 6 bases for V and 3 bases for J; bases not matched to a gene: 5. The CDR3 runs to 14 residues. The CDR3 is CASRGQSNNQPQHF. CDR3 nucleotide sequence: TGTGCCAGTAGGGGACAGAGCAACAATCAGCCCCAGCATTTT.

V is TRBV28 and J is TRBJ1-3; D is possibly TRBD1 (6 bases). V was cut by 5 bases and J by 2 bases, with 16 bases left in between. The CDR3 consists of 16 residues. The germline gives CDR1 MDHEN, CDR2 SYDVKM. The CDR3 loop reads CASSPWDTATGNTIYF. CDR3 in DNA: TGTGCCAGCAGTCCCTGGGACACGGCGACTGGAAACACCATATATTTT.

This chain connects TRBV6-5 to TRBJ2-1; 10 bases line up with TRBD1. V shed 4 bases and J 3 bases; nucleotides not matched to a gene: 0. Germline assignment: CDR1 MNHEY and CDR2 SVGAGI. This CDR3 comprises 14 residues. The CDR3 coding sequence is TGTGCCAGCAGTTGGACAGGGGGCTACAATGAGCAGTTCTTC. This codes for CASSWTGGYNEQFF.

The count of this clone is one. The chain joins TRBV7-4 to TRBJ2-1, with 8 bases that match TRBD2. J was trimmed by 5 bases and V by 11 bases; bases with no gene match: 26. Germline V gene data show CDR1 as SGHVT and CDR2 as SQSDAQ. The CDR3 spans 19 residues. The CDR3 reads CAPLRVFVAGGPGHNEQFF. The CDR3 DNA is TGTGCCCCATTGAGGGTATTCGTGGCGGGGGGTCCCGGGCACAATGAGCAGTTCTTC.